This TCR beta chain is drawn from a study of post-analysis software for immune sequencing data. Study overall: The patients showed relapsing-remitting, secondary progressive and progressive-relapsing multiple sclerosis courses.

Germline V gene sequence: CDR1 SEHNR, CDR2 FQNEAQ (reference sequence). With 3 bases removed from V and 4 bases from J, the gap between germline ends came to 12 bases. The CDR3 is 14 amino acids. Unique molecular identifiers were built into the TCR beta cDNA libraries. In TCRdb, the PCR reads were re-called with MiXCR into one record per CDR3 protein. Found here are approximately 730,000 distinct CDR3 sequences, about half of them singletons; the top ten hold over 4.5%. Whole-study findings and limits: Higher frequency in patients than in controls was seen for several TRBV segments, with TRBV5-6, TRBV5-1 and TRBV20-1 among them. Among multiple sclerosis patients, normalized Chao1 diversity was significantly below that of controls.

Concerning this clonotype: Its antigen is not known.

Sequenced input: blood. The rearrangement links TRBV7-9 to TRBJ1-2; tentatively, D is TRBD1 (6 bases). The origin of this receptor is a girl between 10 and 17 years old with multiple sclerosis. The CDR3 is CASSLDRLIYGYTF. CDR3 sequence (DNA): TGTGCCAGCAGCTTGGACAGATTAATCTATGGCTACACCTTC.